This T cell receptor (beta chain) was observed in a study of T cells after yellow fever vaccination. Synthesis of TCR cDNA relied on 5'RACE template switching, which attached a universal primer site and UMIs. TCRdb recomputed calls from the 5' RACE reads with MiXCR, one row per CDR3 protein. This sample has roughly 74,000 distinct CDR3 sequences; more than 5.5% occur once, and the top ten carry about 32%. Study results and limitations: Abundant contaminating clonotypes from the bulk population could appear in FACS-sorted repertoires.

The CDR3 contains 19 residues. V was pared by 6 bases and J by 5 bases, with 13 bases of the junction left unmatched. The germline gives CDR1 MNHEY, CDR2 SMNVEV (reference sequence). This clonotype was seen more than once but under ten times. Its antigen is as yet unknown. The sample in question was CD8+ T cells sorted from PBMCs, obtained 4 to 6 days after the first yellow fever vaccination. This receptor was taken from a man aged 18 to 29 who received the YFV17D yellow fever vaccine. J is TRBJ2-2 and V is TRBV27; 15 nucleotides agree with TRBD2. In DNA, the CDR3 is TGTGCCAGCAGCTGGACTAGCGGGGGGGCCAGCTACATAACCGGGGAGCTGTTTTTT. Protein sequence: CASSWTSGGASYITGELFF.